This T cell receptor (beta chain) was identified in a study of T-cell reconstitution after alpha-beta-depleted transplantation in children. Germline loops: CDR1 SEHNR, CDR2 FQNEAQ (reference sequence). Trimming removed 2 bases at V and 0 bases at J, with 13 bases between. The CDR3 spans 16 residues. A library of TCRbeta sequences, prepared with unique molecular identifiers, was generated. From the PCR reads, TCRdb called clonotypes with MiXCR, one entry per CDR3 protein. Altogether approximately 490,000 distinct CDR3 sequences are present, over 9.5% being singletons, with the ten largest covering around 2%. This clonotype was seen ten or more times.

Sequenced here: PBMCs, sampled before TCRalphabeta/CD19-depleted stem cell transplant. The chain recombines TRBV7-9 with TRBJ1-1; TRBD1 might be the D (5 bases). The TCR was taken from a child aged 2 to 15 with inherited bone marrow failure, due to receive a stem cell transplant. In DNA form, the CDR3 reads TGTGCCAGCAGCTTATGGAGGGTGGGGCTGAACACTGAAGCTTTCTTT. Translating gives CASSLWRVGLNTEAFF.